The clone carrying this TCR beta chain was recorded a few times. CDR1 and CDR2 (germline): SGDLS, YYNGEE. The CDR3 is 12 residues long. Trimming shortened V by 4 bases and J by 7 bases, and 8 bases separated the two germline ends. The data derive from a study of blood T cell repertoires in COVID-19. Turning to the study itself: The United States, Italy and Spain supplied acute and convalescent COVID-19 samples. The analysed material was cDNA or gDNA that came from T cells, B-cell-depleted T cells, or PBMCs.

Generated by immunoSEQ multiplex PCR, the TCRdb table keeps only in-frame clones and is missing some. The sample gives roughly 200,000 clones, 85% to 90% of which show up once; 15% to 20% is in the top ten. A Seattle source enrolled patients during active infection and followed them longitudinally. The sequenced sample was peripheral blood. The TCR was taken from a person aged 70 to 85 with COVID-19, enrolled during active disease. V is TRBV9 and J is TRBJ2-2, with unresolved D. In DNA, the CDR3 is TGTGCCAGCAGCCCCCCTGTCGGGGAGCTGTTTTTT. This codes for CASSPPVGELFF.